The present T cell receptor (beta chain) was sequenced within a study of blood T cell repertoires in COVID-19. As for the study in general: Acute-phase and convalescent COVID-19 samples originated in the United States, Italy and Spain. T cells, B-cell-depleted T cells, or PBMCs supplied cDNA or gDNA.

The CDR3 is 17 residues long. Germline V lookup: CDR1 SEHNR, CDR2 FQNEAQ (reference sequence). Unmatched junction bases numbered 6, after V lost 1 base and J lost 9 bases. Authors' data handling: Amplified reference gene primers provided the basis for estimating nucleated cell counts. This table comes from immunoSEQ multiplex PCR, and its TCRdb copy is limited to in-frame clones, with some not included. V, J and clone size were drawn from that table, and D and trimming were deduced from the DNA. The profile covers a few hundred thousand clones, with more than 70% appearing a single time and 0.75% to 1% taken by the ten largest.

The receptor comes from a middle-aged woman who had recovered from COVID-19. The gene calls are TRBV7-9 and TRBJ2-1; TRBD2 aligns across 16 bases. Sequences were obtained from peripheral blood. The CDR3 DNA reads TGTGCCAGCAGCTTAGTAGGGACTAGCGGGAGGGCGGGTGAGCAGTTCTTC. Protein product: CASSLVGTSGRAGEQFF. Full variable domain (outside the CDR3, taken from reference TRBV7-9 and TRBJ2-1): DTGVSQNPRHKITKRGQNVTFRCDPISEHNRLYWYRQTLGQGPEFLTYFQNEAQLEKSRLLSDRFSAERPKGSFSTLEIQRTEQGDSAMYLCASSLVGTSGRAGEQFFGPGTRLTVL.